One and the same sample provided the 27 T cell receptor beta chains below, sequenced in a study of T cells in Graves' hyperthyroidism and ophthalmopathy. Template material for amplifying TCR beta CDR3 regions consisted of RNA transcripts. Primed by the HTBI set, a first-round RT-PCR was run on the TCR CDR3. TCRdb itself ran the multiplex PCR reads through MiXCR, one entry per CDR3 protein. The data hold under 450,000 distinct CDR3 sequences, with about 13% observed a single time. The sequencing input was blood. These receptors all stem from a man aged 25-45 years with Graves' hyperthyroidism that later progressed to Graves' ophthalmopathy.

This clonotype was detected only a few times. This rearrangement joins TRBV20-1 to TRBJ2-3; 10 bases agree with TRBD2. The CDR3 covers 14 residues. Germline trimming cut 5 bases from V and 5 bases from J; bases unmatched to any gene: 7. CDR1 DFQATT and CDR2 SNEGSKA come from the germline V gene (reference sequence). The CDR3 DNA follows: TGCAGTGCTTCTATAGCGGGGGGAGTAGATACGCAGTATTTT. Translation: CSASIAGGVDTQYF.

The CDR3 DNA follows: TGTGCCAGCACCCTCACTGGGACGGCCGCCACCACCGGGGAGCTGTTTTTT. This translates into CASTLTGTAATTGELFF. The J gene is TRBJ2-2, the V gene TRBV6-1; D is possibly TRBD1 or TRBD2 (5 bases each). Germline V gene sequence: CDR1 MNHNS, CDR2 SASEGT. Trimming pared 7 bases from V and 4 bases from J, leaving 22 bases between. This CDR3 spans 17 amino acids.

This clonotype was observed many times. The rearrangement joins TRBV9 to TRBJ2-3; D unresolved. The CDR3 length is 12 residues. The V and J ends lost 0 bases and 4 bases respectively, with 3 bases between them. The germline CDR1 and CDR2 sequences are SGDLS and YYNGEE. Here the CDR3 DNA reads TGTGCCAGCAGCGTAGGGGCAGATACGCAGTATTTT. Translating gives CASSVGADTQYF.

This clonotype showed up many times. This rearrangement joins TRBV13 to TRBJ1-1, with 9 positions matching TRBD1. V lost 4 bases to trimming and J lost 11 bases; unmatched junction nucleotides: 5. The CDR3 covers 12 residues. The germline gives CDR1 PRHDT, CDR2 FYEKMQ (reference sequence). Here the CDR3 DNA reads TGTGCCAGCAGCTCCGGACAGGGGCTCGCTTTCTTT. Amino acid sequence: CASSSGQGLAFF.

J is TRBJ1-5 and V is TRBV4-1, with 7 bases matching TRBD1. The CDR3 length is 15 residues. The V segment lost 1 base and the J segment 4 bases; nucleotides outside the gene matches: 4. Germline values: CDR1 MGHRA, CDR2 YSYEKL. CDR3 DNA sequence: TGCGCCAGCAGCCAAGTGTTCAGGGGGAATCAGCCCCAGCATTTT. Encoded protein: CASSQVFRGNQPQHF.

Ten or more counts support this clonotype. V gene TRBV3-1 combines with J gene TRBJ1-2, with D hard to call. This CDR3 comprises 13 residues. Germline V gives CDR1 LGHDT, CDR2 YNNKEL (reference sequence). V lost 1 base to trimming and J lost 7 bases, with 10 bases between them. The CDR3 spells CASSQVRTSGYTF. CDR3 nucleotides: TGTGCCAGCAGCCAAGTCCGTACTTCTGGCTACACCTTC.

This clonotype was picked up many times. The chain joins TRBV7-9 to TRBJ1-5; a weak D match, TRBD1 (6 bases). Germline CDR1 SEHNR, CDR2 FQNEAQ (reference sequence). This CDR3 has 13 amino acids. Trimming removed 8 bases at V and 5 bases at J, with 13 bases between. The CDR3 region is CASGIQGDQPQHF. CDR3 in DNA: TGTGCCAGCGGAATACAGGGAGATCAGCCCCAGCATTTT.

This clonotype was picked up a small number of times. The chain joins TRBV5-1 to TRBJ2-5; D is unresolved. The germline V gene has CDR1 SGHRS and CDR2 YFSETQ. The CDR3 is 12 amino acids. The ends were cut back, 5 bases at V and 5 bases at J, with 10 bases in the middle. The DNA of the CDR3 is TGCGCCAGCAGTATAGGGTTGGAGACCCAGTACTTC. Amino acid sequence: CASSIGLETQYF.

This clonotype was counted ten times or more. This chain joins TRBV28 and TRBJ2-7, with D possibly matching TRBD1 (7 bases). Per the germline V gene, CDR1 is MDHEN and CDR2 is SYDVKM. There are 14 residues in the CDR3. V gave up 6 bases and J gave up 6 bases, with 18 bases separating them. The CDR3 DNA follows: TGTGCCAGCAGCCCAGGGGGGTGGTTCGGCGAGCAGTACTTC. This gives the protein CASSPGGWFGEQYF.

This clonotype was seen repeatedly, ten times or more. The CDR3 here is CASSVGGPSYNEQFF. CDR3 bases: TGTGCCAGCAGTGTTGGGGGCCCCTCCTACAATGAGCAGTTCTTC. The chain employs TRBV7-9 and TRBJ2-1; D is perhaps TRBD1 (6 bases). The ends were cut back, 6 bases at V and 0 bases at J, with 12 bases in the middle. This CDR3 region has 15 residues. Per the germline V gene, CDR1 is SEHNR and CDR2 is FQNEAQ (reference sequence).

This clonotype occurred a few times. The J gene is TRBJ2-3, the V gene TRBV7-2; weak D call: TRBD2 (6 bases). This CDR3 spans 15 amino acids. Trimming pared 2 bases from V and 0 bases from J, leaving 9 bases between. The V gene's germline CDR1 is SGHTA and CDR2 FQGNSA. This CDR3 is CASSLSRGSTDTQYF. The CDR3 DNA reads TGTGCCAGCAGCTTATCACGGGGGAGCACAGATACGCAGTATTTT.

This clonotype was recorded at least ten times. This chain links TRBV5-1 with TRBJ1-4; D not resolved. CDR3 length: 14 residues. V was pared by 0 bases and J by 4 bases, with 7 bases between. CDR1 is SGHRS, CDR2 YFSETQ, per germline. The CDR3 protein is CASSLDGNNEKLFF. The CDR3 nucleotides read TGCGCCAGCAGCTTGGACGGAAATAATGAAAAACTGTTTTTT. Drawing the rest from reference TRBV5-1 and TRBJ1-4, the complete variable domain is KAGVTQTPRYLIKTRGQQVTLSCSPISGHRSVSWYQQTPGQGLQFLFEYFSETQRNKGNFPGRFSGRQFSNSRSEMNVSTLELGDSALYLCASSLDGNNEKLFFGSGTQLSVL.

This clonotype was picked up a small number of times. The chain couples TRBV12-3 or TRBV12-4 to TRBJ2-2; possibly TRBD1 for D (5 bases). The V gene lost 1 base and the J gene lost 3 bases, with 12 bases spanning the gap. The CDR3 has 16 residues. The CDR3 DNA sequence: TGTGCCAGCAGTTTAGGGTTGGGCAGGGACACCGGGGAGCTGTTTTTT. It codes for CASSLGLGRDTGELFF.

The chain uses TRBV4-1 and TRBJ1-2; possible D gene TRBD1, 5 bases. Germline V lookup: CDR1 MGHRA, CDR2 YSYEKL. Trimming removed 4 bases at V and 2 bases at J, with 14 bases between. The CDR3 length is 15 residues. The CDR3 bases are TGCGCCAGCAGCCTCGTACAGGCGGTGAACTATGGCTACACCTTC. Amino acid sequence: CASSLVQAVNYGYTF.

The chain combines TRBV9 with TRBJ1-1; D gene unclear. The germline gives CDR1 SGDLS, CDR2 YYNGEE. CDR3 length: 15 residues. V lost 0 bases, J lost 1 base, and 10 bases lay in between. The CDR3 DNA follows: TGTGCCAGCAGCGTAGGTTGGGAGCGGAACACTGAAGCTTTCTTT. Translation gives CASSVGWERNTEAFF.

There are a few counts of this clonotype. The chain links TRBV12-3 or TRBV12-4 to TRBJ2-4; 9 bases align to TRBD1. Losses at the gene ends were 6 bases for V and 5 bases for J; bases not matched to a gene: 2. The CDR3 has 13 residues. The CDR3 protein is CASRRTGENIQYF. The CDR3 nucleotides are TGTGCCAGCAGACGGACAGGGGAAAACATTCAGTACTTC.

This clonotype has a count of ten or more. The chain joins TRBV6-5 to TRBJ1-1; 8 nucleotides match TRBD1. V was pared by 3 bases and J by 5 bases, with 11 bases of the junction left unmatched. CDR3 length: 16 residues. Looked up from germline, CDR1 is MNHEY and CDR2 is SVGAGI. The CDR3 DNA reads TGTGCCAGCAGTTATAGGGCAGGGGGCGCTTCGACTGAAGCTTTCTTT. Its translation is CASSYRAGGASTEAFF.

This clonotype was recorded many times. The chain uses TRBV5-5 and TRBJ1-1, with 9 positions matching TRBD1. Per germline, CDR1 SGHKS and CDR2 YYEKEE (reference sequence). The CDR3 spans 16 residues. Trimming took 4 bases from V and 0 from J; bases not matched to a gene: 7. CDR3 sequence: CASSIPGTGMNTEAFF. The DNA of the CDR3 is TGTGCCAGCAGCATCCCCGGGACAGGGATGAACACTGAAGCTTTCTTT.

Only a few counts were recorded for this clonotype. V usage is TRBV7-2 and J usage is TRBJ2-3, with 10 bases lining up with TRBD2. Germline trimming cut 1 base from V and 2 bases from J; bases unmatched to any gene: 3. This CDR3 spans 16 amino acids. Germline CDR1 and CDR2: SGHTA and FQGNSA. DNA of the CDR3: TGTGCCAGCAGCTTAGGTAGCGGGGGGCACACAGATACGCAGTATTTT. As protein: CASSLGSGGHTDTQYF. Full variable domain (outside the CDR3, taken from reference TRBV7-2 and TRBJ2-3): GAGVSQSPSNKVTEKGKDVELRCDPISGHTALYWYRQSLGQGLEFLIYFQGNSAPDKSGLPSDRFSAERTGGSVSTLTIQRTQQEDSAVYLCASSLGSGGHTDTQYFGPGTRLTVL.

Only a few counts were recorded for this clonotype. This rearrangement joins TRBV20-1 to TRBJ1-2, with D maybe TRBD1 (6 bases). V lost 0 bases and J 4 bases, leaving 15 bases between the germline ends. The length of the CDR3 is 15 residues. Germline CDR1 and CDR2: DFQATT and SNEGSKA (reference sequence). As DNA, the CDR3 is TGCAGTGCTAGAGAACGGACAGCCACGTCCTATGGCTACACCTTC. Translated, it gives CSARERTATSYGYTF.

This chain's CDR3 is CASSQGVGGKQETQYF. In DNA, the CDR3 is TGTGCCAGCAGCCAAGGAGTGGGGGGAAAACAAGAGACCCAGTACTTC. The chain uses TRBV4-2 and TRBJ2-5; the D gene is possibly TRBD2 (6 bases). Germline assignment: CDR1 LGHNA and CDR2 YNFKEQ. The CDR3 runs 16 residues. V shed 1 base and J shed 2 bases, with 14 bases lying between them.

This clonotype was seen repeatedly, ten times or more. The chain uses TRBV28 and TRBJ1-5; D ambiguous. The germline V gene encodes CDR1 MDHEN and CDR2 SYDVKM. This CDR3 is built from 13 residues. The V end lost 2 bases, the J end lost 7 bases, and 9 bases lay between the germline ends. The CDR3, as DNA: TGTGCCAGCAGTTTACAGGTTGGCCAGCCCCAGCATTTT. Protein sequence: CASSLQVGQPQHF.

About this clonotype itself: This clone may be a read error of a much larger clone one base away. The V call is TRBV30, the J call TRBJ2-5; 7 bases map to TRBD2. From germline, CDR1 is GTSNPN and CDR2 SVGIG (reference sequence). The CDR3 totals 14 residues. The trim removed 3 bases at V and 5 bases at J, leaving 9 bases unmatched. The CDR3 region is CAWRARGSRETQYF. CDR3 DNA: TGTGCCTGGAGGGCGCGGGGGAGCCGGGAGACCCAGTACTTC.

This clonotype is judged medium-sized. The DNA for the CDR3 is TGTGCCAGCAGCTTCCACTCCGGGACAAATAATGAGCAGTTCTTC. It codes for CASSFHSGTNNEQFF. The chain employs TRBV13 and TRBJ2-1; tentative D call: TRBD1 (6 bases). V was trimmed by 3 bases and J by 7 bases, leaving 16 bases between them. Germline CDR1 and CDR2: PRHDT and FYEKMQ (reference sequence). The CDR3 sequence is 15 residues long. Combining the CDR3 with reference TRBV13 and TRBJ2-1 gives the whole variable domain AAGVIQSPRHLIKEKRETATLKCYPIPRHDTVYWYQQGPGQDPQFLISFYEKMQSDKGSIPDRFSAQQFSDYHSELNMSSLELGDSALYFCASSFHSGTNNEQFFGPGTRLTVL.

The rearrangement uses TRBV11-2 and TRBJ2-7; D is unresolved. The germline V gene encodes CDR1 SGHAT and CDR2 FQNNGV. V was trimmed by 1 base and J by 2 bases, leaving 12 bases between them. The CDR3 contains 15 residues. The CDR3 nucleotides are TGTGCCAGCAGCTTAGTACGCTGGGAACCCTACGAGCAGTACTTC. Protein sequence: CASSLVRWEPYEQYF.

The table lists this clonotype with many counts. The chain links TRBV28 to TRBJ1-5; perhaps TRBD1 as D (5 bases). The V end was cut by 7 bases, the J end by 4 bases, with 17 bases between. The length of the CDR3 is 15 residues. CDR1 is MDHEN and CDR2 is SYDVKM in the germline V gene. DNA for the CDR3: TGTGCCAGCACCAGAGGTGACAGTGATAATCAGCCCCAGCATTTT. This gives the protein CASTRGDSDNQPQHF. The entire variable domain, with the rest obtained from reference TRBV28 and TRBJ1-5, is as follows: DVKVTQSSRYLVKRTGEKVFLECVQDMDHENMFWYRQDPGLGLRLIYFSYDVKMKEKGDIPEGYSVSREKKERFSLILESASTNQTSMYLCASTRGDSDNQPQHFGDGTRLSIL.

The rearrangement joins TRBV20-1 to TRBJ2-3; perhaps TRBD1 as D (6 bases). Germline V gene lookup returns CDR1 DFQATT and CDR2 SNEGSKA (reference sequence). The CDR3 extends over 15 amino acids. V shed 2 bases and J shed 1 base, with 13 bases lying between them. This CDR3 reads CSARTAAGGTDTQYF. The CDR3 coding sequence is TGCAGTGCTAGAACGGCGGCAGGGGGCACAGATACGCAGTATTTT.